The sequence of this T cell receptor beta chain was determined in a study of T cell changes during pregnancy in multiple sclerosis. This CDR3 contains 14 residues. Germline-derived CDR1 and CDR2 are WNHNN and SYGVQD (reference sequence). With 3 bases removed from V and 1 base from J, the gap between germline ends came to 6 bases. TCRdb keeps only in-frame clones here, not all; method: immunoSEQ multiplex PCR. The data show tens of thousands of clones, with about 90% seen just once and around 1.3% held by the top ten. This material consisted of peripheral blood, taken in the second trimester of pregnancy. The J gene is TRBJ2-2, the V gene TRBV10-1; TRBD2 is a possible D gene (5 bases). The clonotype comes from a female donor in good health, enrolled as a control in a pregnancy study. The chain's CDR3 is CASSDEGNTGELFF. CDR3 bases: TGCGCCAGCAGTGATGAGGGGAACACCGGGGAGCTGTTTTTT.